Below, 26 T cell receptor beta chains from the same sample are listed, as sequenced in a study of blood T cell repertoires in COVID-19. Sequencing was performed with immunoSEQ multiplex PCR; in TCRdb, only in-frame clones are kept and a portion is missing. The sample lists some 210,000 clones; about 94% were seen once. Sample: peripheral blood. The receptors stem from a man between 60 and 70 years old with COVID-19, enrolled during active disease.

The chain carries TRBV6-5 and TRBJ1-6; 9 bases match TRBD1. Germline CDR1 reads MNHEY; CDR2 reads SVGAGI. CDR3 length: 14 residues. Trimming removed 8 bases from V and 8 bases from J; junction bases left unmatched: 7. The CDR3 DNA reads TGTGCCAGCCGGTGGGGACAGGGCCATTCACCCCTCCACTTT. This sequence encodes CASRWGQGHSPLHF.

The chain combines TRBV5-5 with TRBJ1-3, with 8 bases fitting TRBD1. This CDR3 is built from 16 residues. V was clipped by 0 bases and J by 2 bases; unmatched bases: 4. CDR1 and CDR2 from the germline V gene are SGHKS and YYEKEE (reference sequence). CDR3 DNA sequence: TGTGCCAGCAGCTTGGAGATGACAGGGGCTGGAAACACCATATATTTT. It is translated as CASSLEMTGAGNTIYF.

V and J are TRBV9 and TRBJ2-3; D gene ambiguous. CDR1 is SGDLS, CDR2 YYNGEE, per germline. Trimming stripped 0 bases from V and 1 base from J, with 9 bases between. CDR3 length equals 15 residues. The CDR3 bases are TGTGCCAGCAGCGTAGCTGCCACAGGCACAGATACGCAGTATTTT. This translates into CASSVAATGTDTQYF.

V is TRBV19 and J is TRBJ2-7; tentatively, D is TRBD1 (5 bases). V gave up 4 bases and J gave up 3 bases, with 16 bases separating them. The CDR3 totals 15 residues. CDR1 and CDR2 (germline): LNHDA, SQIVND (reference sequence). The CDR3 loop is CASSTLPGQGYEQYF. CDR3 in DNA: TGTGCCAGTAGTACCCTACCGGGCCAGGGCTACGAGCAGTACTTC.

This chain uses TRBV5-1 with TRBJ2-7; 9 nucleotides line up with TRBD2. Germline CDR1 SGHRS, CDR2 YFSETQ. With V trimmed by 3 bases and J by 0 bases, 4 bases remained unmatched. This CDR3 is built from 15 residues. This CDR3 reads CASSSNSGSSYEQYF. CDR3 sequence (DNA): TGCGCCAGCAGCTCCAATAGCGGGAGCTCCTACGAGCAGTACTTC.

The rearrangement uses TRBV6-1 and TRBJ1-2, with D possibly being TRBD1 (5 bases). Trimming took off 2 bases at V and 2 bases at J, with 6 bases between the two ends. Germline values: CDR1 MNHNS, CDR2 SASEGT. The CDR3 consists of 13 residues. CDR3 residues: CASSESGNYGYTF. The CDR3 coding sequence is TGTGCCAGCAGTGAATCAGGGAACTATGGCTACACCTTC.

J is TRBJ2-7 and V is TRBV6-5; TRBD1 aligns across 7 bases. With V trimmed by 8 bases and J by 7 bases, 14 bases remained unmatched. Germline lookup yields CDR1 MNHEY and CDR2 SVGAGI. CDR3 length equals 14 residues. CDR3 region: CASSPGQRLNEQYF. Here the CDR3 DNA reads TGTGCCAGCTCACCGGGACAGCGTTTGAATGAGCAGTACTTC.

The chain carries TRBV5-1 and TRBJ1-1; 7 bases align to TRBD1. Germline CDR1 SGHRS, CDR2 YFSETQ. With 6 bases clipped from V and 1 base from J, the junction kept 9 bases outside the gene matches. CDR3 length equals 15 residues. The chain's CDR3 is CASNYRGGENTEAFF. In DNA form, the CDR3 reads TGCGCCAGCAATTACAGGGGCGGAGAGAACACTGAAGCTTTCTTT. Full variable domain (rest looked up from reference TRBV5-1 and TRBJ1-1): KAGVTQTPRYLIKTRGQQVTLSCSPISGHRSVSWYQQTPGQGLQFLFEYFSETQRNKGNFPGRFSGRQFSNSRSEMNVSTLELGDSALYLCASNYRGGENTEAFFGQGTRLTVV.

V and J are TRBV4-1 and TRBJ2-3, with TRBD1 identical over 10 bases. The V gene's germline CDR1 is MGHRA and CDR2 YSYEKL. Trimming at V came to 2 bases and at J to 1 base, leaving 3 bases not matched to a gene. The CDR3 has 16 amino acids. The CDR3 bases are TGCGCCAGCAGCCAACATGGGACAGGGGGCACAGATACGCAGTATTTT. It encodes CASSQHGTGGTDTQYF.

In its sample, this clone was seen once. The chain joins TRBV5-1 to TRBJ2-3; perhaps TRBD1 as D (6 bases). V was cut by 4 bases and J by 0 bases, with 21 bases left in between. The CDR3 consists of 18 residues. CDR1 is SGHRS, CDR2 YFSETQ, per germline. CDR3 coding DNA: TGCGCCAGCAGCAGGGCAGGGGTCTATCCCCTTAGCACAGATACGCAGTATTTT. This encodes CASSRAGVYPLSTDTQYF.

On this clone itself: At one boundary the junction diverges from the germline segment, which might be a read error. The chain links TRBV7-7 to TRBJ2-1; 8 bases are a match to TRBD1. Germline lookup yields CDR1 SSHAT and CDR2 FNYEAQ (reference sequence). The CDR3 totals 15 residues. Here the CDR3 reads CASSAGTGSGYEQFF. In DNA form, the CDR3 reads TGTGCTAGCAGCGCAGGGACAGGAAGTGGCTATGAGCAGTTCTTC.

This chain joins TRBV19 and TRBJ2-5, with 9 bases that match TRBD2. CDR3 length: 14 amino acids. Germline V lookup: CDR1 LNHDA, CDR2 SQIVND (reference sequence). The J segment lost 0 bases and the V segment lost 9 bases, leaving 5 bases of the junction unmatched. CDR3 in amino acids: CARGLATDQETQYF. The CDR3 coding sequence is TGTGCCAGAGGACTAGCGACCGACCAAGAGACCCAGTACTTC.

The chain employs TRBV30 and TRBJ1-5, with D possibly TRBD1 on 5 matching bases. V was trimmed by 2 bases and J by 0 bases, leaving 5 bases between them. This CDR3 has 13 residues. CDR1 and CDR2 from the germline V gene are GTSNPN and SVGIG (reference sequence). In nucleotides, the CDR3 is TGTGCCTGGAGTCAGGGTAGCAATCAGCCCCAGCATTTT. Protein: CAWSQGSNQPQHF.

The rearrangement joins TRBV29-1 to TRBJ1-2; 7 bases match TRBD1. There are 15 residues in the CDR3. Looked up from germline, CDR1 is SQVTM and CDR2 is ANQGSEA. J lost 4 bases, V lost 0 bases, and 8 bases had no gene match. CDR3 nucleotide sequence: TGCAGCGTTGAAGATCTAGGGGGCGGTCTCTATGGCTACACCTTC. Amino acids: CSVEDLGGGLYGYTF.

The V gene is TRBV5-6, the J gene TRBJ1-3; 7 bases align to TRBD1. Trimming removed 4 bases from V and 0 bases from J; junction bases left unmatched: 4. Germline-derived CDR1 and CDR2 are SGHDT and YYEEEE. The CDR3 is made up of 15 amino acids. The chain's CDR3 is CASSRGQLSGNTIYF. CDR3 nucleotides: TGTGCCAGCAGCCGGGGACAGCTCTCTGGAAACACCATATATTTT.

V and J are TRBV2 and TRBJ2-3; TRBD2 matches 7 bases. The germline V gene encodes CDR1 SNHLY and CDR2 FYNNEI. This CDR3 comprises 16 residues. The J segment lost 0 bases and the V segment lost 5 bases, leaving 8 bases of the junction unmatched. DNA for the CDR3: TGTGCCAGCAGTCTGCGGTTCGGGGGGAGCACAGATACGCAGTATTTT. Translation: CASSLRFGGSTDTQYF.

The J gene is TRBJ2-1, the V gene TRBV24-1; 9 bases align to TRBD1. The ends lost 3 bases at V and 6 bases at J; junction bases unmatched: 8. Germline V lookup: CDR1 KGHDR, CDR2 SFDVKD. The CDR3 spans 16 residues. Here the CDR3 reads CATSDITGTGINEQFF. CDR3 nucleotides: TGTGCCACCAGTGATATAACCGGGACAGGGATCAATGAGCAGTTCTTC.

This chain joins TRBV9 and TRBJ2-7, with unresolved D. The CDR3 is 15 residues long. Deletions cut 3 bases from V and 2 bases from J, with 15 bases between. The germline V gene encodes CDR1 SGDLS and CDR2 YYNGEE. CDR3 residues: CASSAAIGATYEQYF. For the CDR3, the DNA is TGTGCCAGCAGCGCGGCAATCGGAGCAACCTACGAGCAGTACTTC.

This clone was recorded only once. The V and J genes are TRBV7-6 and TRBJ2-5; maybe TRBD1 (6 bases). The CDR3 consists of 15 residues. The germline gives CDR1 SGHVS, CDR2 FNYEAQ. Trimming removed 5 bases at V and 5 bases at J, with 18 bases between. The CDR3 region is CASSLDRSMGETQYF. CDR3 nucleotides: TGTGCCAGCAGCCTCGACAGGTCGATGGGGGAGACCCAGTACTTC.

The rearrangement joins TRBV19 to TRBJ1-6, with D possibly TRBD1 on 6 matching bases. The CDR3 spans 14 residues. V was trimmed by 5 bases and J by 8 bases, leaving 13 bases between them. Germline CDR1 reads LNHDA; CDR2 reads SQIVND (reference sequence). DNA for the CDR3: TGTGCCAGTAGTTCAGGGGCCTGGGATTCACCCCTCCACTTT. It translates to CASSSGAWDSPLHF.

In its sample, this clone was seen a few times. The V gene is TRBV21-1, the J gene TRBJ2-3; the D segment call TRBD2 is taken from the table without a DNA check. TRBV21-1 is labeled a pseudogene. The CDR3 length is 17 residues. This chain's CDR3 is CASSKDRAGDCTDTQYF. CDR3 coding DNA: TGTGCCAGCAGCAAAGACAGGGCGGGAGACTGTACAGATACGCAGTATTTT.

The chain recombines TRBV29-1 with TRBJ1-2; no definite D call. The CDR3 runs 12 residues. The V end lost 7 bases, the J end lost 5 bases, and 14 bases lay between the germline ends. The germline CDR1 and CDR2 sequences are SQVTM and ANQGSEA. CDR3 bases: TGCAGCGCCGACGGCGGGGATTATGGCTACACCTTC. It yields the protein CSADGGDYGYTF.

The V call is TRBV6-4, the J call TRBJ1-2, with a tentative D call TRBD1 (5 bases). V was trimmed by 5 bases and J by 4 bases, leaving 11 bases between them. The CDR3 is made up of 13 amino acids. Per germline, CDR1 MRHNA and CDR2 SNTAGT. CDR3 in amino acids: CASSPDSSYGYTF. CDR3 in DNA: TGTGCCAGCAGTCCTGACAGTTCCTATGGCTACACCTTC.

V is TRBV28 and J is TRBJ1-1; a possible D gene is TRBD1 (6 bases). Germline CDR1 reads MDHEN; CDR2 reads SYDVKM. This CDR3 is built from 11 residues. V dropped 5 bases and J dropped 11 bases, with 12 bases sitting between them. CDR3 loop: CASSTGLTAFF. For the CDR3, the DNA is TGTGCCAGCAGTACAGGGTTGACGGCTTTCTTT.

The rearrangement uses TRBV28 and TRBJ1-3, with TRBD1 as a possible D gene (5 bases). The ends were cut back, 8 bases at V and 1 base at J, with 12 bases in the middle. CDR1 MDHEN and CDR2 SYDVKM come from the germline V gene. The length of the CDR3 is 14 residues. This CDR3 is CASAQGVSGNTIYF. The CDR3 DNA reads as TGTGCCAGCGCCCAAGGGGTATCTGGAAACACCATATATTTT.

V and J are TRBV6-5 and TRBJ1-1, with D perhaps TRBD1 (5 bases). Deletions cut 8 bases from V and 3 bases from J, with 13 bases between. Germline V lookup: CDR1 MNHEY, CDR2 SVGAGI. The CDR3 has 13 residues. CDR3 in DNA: TGTGCCAGCGAAGGGGAAGTTGACACTGAAGCTTTCTTT. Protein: CASEGEVDTEAFF.